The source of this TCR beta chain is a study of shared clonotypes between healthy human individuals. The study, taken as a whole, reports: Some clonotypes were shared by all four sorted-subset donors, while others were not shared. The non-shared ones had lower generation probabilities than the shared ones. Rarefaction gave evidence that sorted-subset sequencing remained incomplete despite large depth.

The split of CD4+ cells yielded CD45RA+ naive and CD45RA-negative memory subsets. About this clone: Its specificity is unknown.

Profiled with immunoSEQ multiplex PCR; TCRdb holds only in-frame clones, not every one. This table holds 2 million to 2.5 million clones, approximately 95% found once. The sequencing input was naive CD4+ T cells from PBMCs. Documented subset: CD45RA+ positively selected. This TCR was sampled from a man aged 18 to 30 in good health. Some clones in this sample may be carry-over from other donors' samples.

The chain's CDR3 is CASSLDNLAGQFF. CDR3 nucleotides: TGTGCCAGCAGTTTGGATAACCTTGCAGGGCAGTTCTTC. The chain has TRBV28 and TRBJ2-1; D is ambiguous. CDR1 and CDR2 from the germline V gene are MDHEN and SYDVKM. CDR3 length equals 13 residues. The V and J ends lost 3 bases and 12 bases respectively, with 15 bases between them.